Following are 27 T cell receptor beta chains from one sample sequenced in a study of blood T cell repertoires in COVID-19. The protocol was immunoSEQ multiplex PCR, while the TCRdb copy is restricted to in-frame clones and leaves out a portion. Here the sample spans about 120,000 clones, about 83% being singletons. Material for sequencing was peripheral blood. These receptors were collected from a woman in her forties or fifties with acute or convalescent COVID-19.

V usage is TRBV6-5 and J usage is TRBJ1-2, with a tentative D call TRBD1 (6 bases). CDR3 size: 13 residues. Germline loops: CDR1 MNHEY, CDR2 SVGAGI. V was clipped by 6 bases and J by 1 base, with 9 bases between them. Here the CDR3 DNA reads TGTGCCAGCAGAACAGGGTTTAACTATGGCTACACCTTC. Translating gives CASRTGFNYGYTF.

V gene TRBV9 combines with J gene TRBJ2-2; D unclear. The CDR3 totals 16 residues. V was cut by 0 bases and J by 6 bases, with 15 bases left in between. Germline V gene sequence: CDR1 SGDLS, CDR2 YYNGEE. This CDR3 is CASSVESRLVAGELFF. CDR3 nucleotide sequence: TGTGCCAGCAGCGTAGAGAGTAGACTTGTAGCCGGGGAGCTGTTTTTT.

The chain carries TRBV4-1 and TRBJ1-6; no definite D call. CDR3 length: 13 amino acids. The V gene's germline CDR1 is MGHRA and CDR2 YSYEKL. With 0 bases removed from V and 10 bases from J, the gap between germline ends came to 7 bases. The CDR3, as DNA: TGCGCCAGCAGCCAAGATCTATTGTCACCCCTCCACTTT. It is translated as CASSQDLLSPLHF.

This chain joins TRBV5-5 and TRBJ2-3; TRBD2 might be the D (6 bases). CDR3 length equals 13 residues. The V end was cut by 2 bases, the J end by 6 bases, with 10 bases between. Germline CDR1 SGHKS, CDR2 YYEKEE (reference sequence). CDR3 sequence (DNA): TGTGCCAGCAGCTTTATTGGGGGGGATACGCAGTATTTT. Its protein is CASSFIGGDTQYF.

For the CDR3, the DNA is TGTGCCAGCAGCCAGGGGGGGCCCCACCTCCACTTT. Encoded protein: CASSQGGPHLHF. The gene calls are TRBV3-1 (or the pseudogene TRBV3-2) and TRBJ1-6; D is perhaps TRBD1 (6 bases). This CDR3 contains 12 residues. Trimming took 3 bases from V and 15 from J, leaving 12 bases between them. Germline V lookup: CDR1 LGHDT, CDR2 YNNKEL (reference sequence).

This chain joins TRBV7-9 and TRBJ1-5; 9 bases align to TRBD1. J gave up 6 bases and V 5 bases, and 8 bases lay outside the gene matches. The CDR3 covers 15 residues. Looked up from germline, CDR1 is SEHNR and CDR2 is FQNEAQ (reference sequence). CDR3 loop: CASSPGQGLIQPQHF. In DNA, the CDR3 is TGTGCCAGCAGCCCGGGACAGGGTTTAATTCAGCCCCAGCATTTT.

This clone was seen only once. This sequence joins TRBV2 and TRBJ1-1; a weak D match, TRBD1 (5 bases). CDR1 SNHLY and CDR2 FYNNEI come from the germline V gene. Trimming cost V 8 bases and J 2 bases, with 12 bases left between them. This CDR3 comprises 13 residues. CDR3 sequence (DNA): TGTGCCAGCCGGGGGTCGGCTAACACTGAAGCTTTCTTT. This codes for CASRGSANTEAFF.

J is TRBJ1-3 and V is TRBV30, with 7 bases identical to TRBD1. J lost 2 bases, V lost 0 bases, and 4 bases had no gene match. CDR1 is GTSNPN, CDR2 SVGIG, per germline (reference sequence). CDR3 length: 15 residues. The CDR3 DNA is TGTGCCTGGAGTGTAGGGCAGGGGGCTGGAAACACCATATATTTT. Its protein product is CAWSVGQGAGNTIYF.

In regard to this clone: This specimen includes other DNA sequences encoding the same CDR3. The rearrangement uses TRBV7-2 and TRBJ2-3, with 7 nucleotides matching TRBD2. V was pared by 1 base and J by 4 bases, with 2 bases of the junction left unmatched. The germline V gene encodes CDR1 SGHTA and CDR2 FQGNSA. This CDR3 is 14 amino acids long. CDR3 loop: CASSLVAGADTQYF. The CDR3 DNA sequence: TGTGCCAGCAGCTTAGTCGCGGGAGCAGATACGCAGTATTTT.

The genes are TRBV19 and TRBJ2-1; the D gene is possibly TRBD2 (5 bases). CDR1 and CDR2 (germline): LNHDA, SQIVND (reference sequence). Trimming stripped 7 bases from V and 2 bases from J, with 18 bases between. The CDR3 extends over 16 amino acids. The DNA of the CDR3 is TGTGCCAGTACCCCTGACCAAGCGGCTACCTACAATGAGCAGTTCTTC. This translates into CASTPDQAATYNEQFF.

This chain connects TRBV6-5 to TRBJ1-6; TRBD1 matches at 7 bases. Germline CDR1 MNHEY, CDR2 SVGAGI. Trimming removed 6 bases from V and 11 bases from J; junction bases left unmatched: 13. The CDR3 length is 15 residues. The chain's CDR3 is CASSFDDRASAPLHF. CDR3 DNA: TGTGCCAGCAGCTTTGACGACAGGGCTTCGGCACCCCTCCACTTT.

The genes are TRBV18 and TRBJ2-1; 14 bases map to TRBD2. With V trimmed by 3 bases and J by 9 bases, 7 bases remained unmatched. The CDR3 has 16 amino acids. The germline V gene encodes CDR1 KGHSH and CDR2 LQKENI. CDR3 sequence (DNA): TGTGCCAGCTCACCCCGGACTAGCGGGGGGTGGGGTGAGCAGTTCTTC. It specifies CASSPRTSGGWGEQFF.

The rearrangement joins TRBV5-6 to TRBJ1-1; 9 bases agree with TRBD1. Germline V CDR1 and CDR2: SGHDT, YYEEEE. The V segment lost 1 base and the J segment 4 bases; nucleotides outside the gene matches: 8. The CDR3 length is 16 residues. The CDR3 sequence is CASSLWGTGLGTEAFF. The CDR3 DNA follows: TGTGCCAGCAGCTTGTGGGGGACAGGGTTGGGCACTGAAGCTTTCTTT.

The chain combines TRBV6-2 or TRBV6-3 with TRBJ1-2; possible D gene TRBD1, 6 bases. Germline CDR1 MNHEY, CDR2 SVGEGT. The CDR3 has 14 amino acids. Trimming left V 4 bases short and J 6 bases short, with 15 bases between. Here the CDR3 reads CASSFSMGHNGYTF. The CDR3 DNA sequence: TGTGCCAGCAGTTTTTCTATGGGACATAATGGCTACACCTTC.

The chain is built from TRBV29-1 and TRBJ2-2; TRBD1 agrees at 8 bases. The CDR3 length is 13 residues. Germline V lookup: CDR1 SQVTM, CDR2 ANQGSEA. The V and J ends lost 5 bases and 7 bases, in that order; junction bases with no gene match: 6. CDR3 sequence (DNA): TGCAGCGTTCATCAGGGGGCGAGCGGGGAGCTGTTTTTT. It yields the protein CSVHQGASGELFF.

The V call is TRBV6-6, the J call TRBJ2-7; possibly TRBD1 for D (5 bases). Looked up from germline, CDR1 is MNHNY and CDR2 is SVGAGI (reference sequence). The CDR3 is 14 amino acids. V was clipped by 2 bases and J by 3 bases, with 11 bases between them. This CDR3 reads CASSYGAGGYEQYF. CDR3 DNA: TGTGCCAGCAGTTACGGGGCCGGCGGCTACGAGCAGTACTTC.

V usage is TRBV12-3 or TRBV12-4 and J usage is TRBJ1-2; D might be TRBD1 (6 bases). V lost 1 base and J lost 3, with 6 bases in between. The length of the CDR3 is 13 residues. The CDR3 reads CASSLGQDYGYTF. CDR3 coding DNA: TGTGCCAGCAGTTTAGGACAGGACTATGGCTACACCTTC.

The chain recombines TRBV18 with TRBJ2-7; 11 positions match TRBD1. With 4 bases clipped from V and 4 bases from J, the junction kept 6 bases outside the gene matches. This CDR3 has 15 residues. From germline, CDR1 is KGHSH and CDR2 LQKENI. CDR3 residues: CASSLRTGGDYEQYF. For the CDR3, the DNA is TGTGCCAGCTCACTAAGGACAGGGGGCGATTACGAGCAGTACTTC.

V and J are TRBV9 and TRBJ2-5, with D perhaps TRBD2 (7 bases). The V end was cut by 3 bases, the J end by 4 bases, with 16 bases between. The V gene's germline CDR1 is SGDLS and CDR2 YYNGEE. This CDR3 is 15 amino acids long. CDR3 residues: CASSGGGARGETQYF. The DNA for the CDR3 is TGTGCCAGCAGCGGCGGGGGCGCGAGGGGAGAGACCCAGTACTTC.

This clone has a handful of counts. The chain employs TRBV7-9 and TRBJ1-2; D is unresolved. Trimming pared 5 bases from V and 4 bases from J, leaving 14 bases between. This CDR3 region has 14 residues. The germline CDR1 and CDR2 sequences are SEHNR and FQNEAQ (reference sequence). Here the CDR3 reads CASSPLVSGYGYTF. The DNA for the CDR3 is TGTGCCAGCAGCCCCTTAGTTAGCGGCTATGGCTACACCTTC.

The chain joins TRBV5-4 to TRBJ2-7; 9 bases are a match to TRBD2. CDR1 and CDR2 from the germline V gene are SGHNT and YYREEE (reference sequence). The CDR3 runs 13 residues. Losses at the gene ends were 4 bases for V and 5 bases for J; bases not matched to a gene: 4. The CDR3 reads CASSPRTSDEQYF. In nucleotides, the CDR3 is TGTGCCAGCAGCCCCCGGACTAGCGACGAGCAGTACTTC.

The rearrangement joins TRBV11-2 to TRBJ2-1, with TRBD2 matching over 12 bases. The V and J ends lost 5 bases and 6 bases, in that order; junction bases with no gene match: 5. Germline CDR1 and CDR2: SGHAT and FQNNGV. There are 15 residues in the CDR3. CDR3 sequence reads: CASSPTSGSRNEQFF. CDR3 DNA: TGTGCCAGCAGCCCGACTAGCGGGAGTCGCAATGAGCAGTTCTTC.

There are a few counts of this clone. The J gene is TRBJ1-1, the V gene TRBV11-2; D gene uncertain. The germline CDR1 and CDR2 sequences are SGHAT and FQNNGV. The V gene lost 7 bases and the J gene lost 0 bases, with 6 bases spanning the gap. The CDR3 runs to 12 residues. This CDR3 is CASNLLNTEAFF. The DNA for the CDR3 is TGTGCCAGCAACCTACTGAACACTGAAGCTTTCTTT.

The genes are TRBV10-2 and TRBJ2-1, with 11 bases aligning to TRBD2. CDR1 WSHSY and CDR2 SAAADI come from the germline V gene. The CDR3 is 15 amino acids. The trim removed 6 bases at V and 6 bases at J, leaving 7 bases unmatched. DNA for the CDR3: TGCGCCAGCAGCCACGGCCTAGCGGGGGGCAATGAGCAGTTCTTC. It yields the protein CASSHGLAGGNEQFF.

For the CDR3, the DNA is TGTGCCATCAGTCAGAGGACTAGCGGGAGGCTGATTAGCACAGATACGCAGTATTTT. Amino acids: CAISQRTSGRLISTDTQYF. The J gene is TRBJ2-3, the V gene TRBV10-3; TRBD2 matches at 14 bases. The CDR3 is 19 amino acids. V gave up 5 bases and J gave up 0 bases; unmatched junction bases: 10. Germline CDR1 reads ENHRY; CDR2 reads SYGVKD.

The chain couples TRBV6-6 to TRBJ2-6; D is perhaps TRBD1 (5 bases). Trimming took off 8 bases at V and 8 bases at J, with 10 bases between the two ends. Germline-derived CDR1 and CDR2 are MNHNY and SVGAGI (reference sequence). The CDR3 spans 12 residues. CDR3 DNA: TGTGCCAGCGCGCCAGGGACCAACGTCCTGACTTTC. Protein sequence: CASAPGTNVLTF.

J is TRBJ1-1 and V is TRBV27, with TRBD1 as a possible D gene (6 bases). The CDR3 spans 15 residues. CDR1 and CDR2 from the germline V gene are MNHEY and SMNVEV (reference sequence). V was clipped by 1 base and J by 2 bases, with 11 bases between them. The CDR3 is CASSLYQGRNTEAFF. CDR3 bases: TGTGCCAGCAGTTTATATCAGGGGAGAAACACTGAAGCTTTCTTT.